The TCR beta chain described here comes from a study of T-cell memory formation after mild COVID-19. Unmatched junction bases numbered 3, after V lost 4 bases and J lost 0 bases. The CDR3 spans 15 residues. The germline CDR1 and CDR2 sequences are SNHLY and FYNNEI. TCRdb itself ran the 5' RACE reads through MiXCR, one entry per CDR3 protein. The sample holds around 65,000 distinct CDR3 sequences, around 10% seen once. This clonotype has only a few counts. The sequenced material came from PBMCs or a T cell subset sorted from them (not recorded which). The sequence was collected from a man between 18 and 35 years old who had mild COVID-19 (a few samples of this study predate the infection). Cell type and time point are not known. The rearrangement uses TRBV2 and TRBJ1-5; TRBD1 matches 7 bases. CDR3 region: CASSVGQYSNQPQHF. As DNA, the CDR3 is TGTGCCAGCAGTGTGGGACAGTATAGCAATCAGCCCCAGCATTTT.